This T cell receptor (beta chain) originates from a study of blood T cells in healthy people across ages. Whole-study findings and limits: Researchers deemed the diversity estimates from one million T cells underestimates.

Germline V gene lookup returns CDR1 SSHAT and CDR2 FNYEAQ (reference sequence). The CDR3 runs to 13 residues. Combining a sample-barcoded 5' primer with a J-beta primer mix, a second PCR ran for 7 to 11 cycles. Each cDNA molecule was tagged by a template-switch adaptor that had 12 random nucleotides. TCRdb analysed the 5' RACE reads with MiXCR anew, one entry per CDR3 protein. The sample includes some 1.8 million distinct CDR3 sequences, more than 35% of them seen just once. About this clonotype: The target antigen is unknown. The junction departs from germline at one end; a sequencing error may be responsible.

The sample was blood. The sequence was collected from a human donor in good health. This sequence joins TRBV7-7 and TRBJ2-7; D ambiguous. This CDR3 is CASSLRVGNEQYF. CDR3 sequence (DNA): TGTGCTAGCAGCTTACGTGTGGGGAACGAGCAGTACTTC.